Below, 2 T cell receptor beta chains from the same sample are listed, as sequenced in a study of blood T cell repertoires in COVID-19. Profiling relied on immunoSEQ multiplex PCR, and the TCRdb table lists in-frame clones only, not all of them. The top ten hold roughly 17% of the sample, which has 150,000 to 200,000 clones, about 72% seen once. The specimen sequenced was PBMCs or T cells enriched from blood (not recorded which). Receptors were obtained from a woman in her forties or fifties who had recovered from COVID-19.

The J gene is TRBJ2-1, the V gene TRBV25-1; 8 nucleotides line up with TRBD1. Looked up from germline, CDR1 is MGHDK and CDR2 is SYGVNS. V was clipped by 8 bases and J by 3 bases; unmatched bases: 3. The CDR3 loop spans 13 amino acids. DNA for the CDR3: TGTGCCAGCCAGGGGACAGGCTACAATGAGCAGTTCTTC. The encoded protein is CASQGTGYNEQFF. Together with reference TRBV25-1 and TRBJ2-1, the CDR3 gives the full variable domain: EADIYQTPRYLVIGTGKKITLECSQTMGHDKMYWYQQDPGMELHLIHYSYGVNSTEKGDLSSESTVSRIRTEHFPLTLESARPSHTSQYLCASQGTGYNEQFFGPGTRLTVL.

The gene calls are TRBV7-3 and TRBJ2-1; 9 nucleotides match TRBD2. This CDR3 has 16 amino acids. In germline, CDR1 is SGHTA, CDR2 FQGTGA. Trimming at V came to 4 bases and at J to 7 bases, leaving 11 bases not matched to a gene. CDR3 DNA sequence: TGTGCCAGCAGCTCCACCGCGGGAGGGCCGCGGAATGAGCAGTTCTTC. Translation gives CASSSTAGGPRNEQFF.